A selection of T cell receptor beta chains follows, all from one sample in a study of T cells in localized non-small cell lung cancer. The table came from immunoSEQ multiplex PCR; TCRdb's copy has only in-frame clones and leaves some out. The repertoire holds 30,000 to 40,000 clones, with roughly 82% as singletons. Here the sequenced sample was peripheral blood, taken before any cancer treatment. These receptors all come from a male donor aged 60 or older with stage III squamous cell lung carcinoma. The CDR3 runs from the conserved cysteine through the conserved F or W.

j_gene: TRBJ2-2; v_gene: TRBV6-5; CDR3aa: CASSYSGVDTGELFF
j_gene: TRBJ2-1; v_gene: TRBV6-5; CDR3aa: CASRTGTTDRRFF
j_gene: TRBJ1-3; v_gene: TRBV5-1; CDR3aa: CASSYGTDQKGNTIYF
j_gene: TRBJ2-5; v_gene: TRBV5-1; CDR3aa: CASSFEQGSETQYF
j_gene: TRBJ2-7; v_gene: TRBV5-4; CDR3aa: CASRLGGEGGYEQYF
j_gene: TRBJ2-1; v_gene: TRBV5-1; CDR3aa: CASSLALSSYNEQFF
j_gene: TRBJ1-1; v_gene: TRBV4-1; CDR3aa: CASSTQLGMNTEAFF
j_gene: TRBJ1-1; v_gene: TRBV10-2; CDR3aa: CASSGQGVWEAFF
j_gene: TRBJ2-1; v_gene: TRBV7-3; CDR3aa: CASSLSGQSYNEQFF
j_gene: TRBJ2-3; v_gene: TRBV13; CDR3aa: CASSSGMGDATDTQYF
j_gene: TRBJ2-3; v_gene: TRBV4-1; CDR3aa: CASSQDPAAVAGGTDTQYF
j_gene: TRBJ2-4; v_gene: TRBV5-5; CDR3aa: CASSFDRGDIQYF
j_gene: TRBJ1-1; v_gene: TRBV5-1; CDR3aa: CASSKTTGGEAFF
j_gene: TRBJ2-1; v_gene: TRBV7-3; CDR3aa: CASSLNPAGDNEQFF
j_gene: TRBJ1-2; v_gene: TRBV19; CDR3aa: CASSPEDYGYTF
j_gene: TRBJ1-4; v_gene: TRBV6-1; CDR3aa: CASSWSFALEEKLFF
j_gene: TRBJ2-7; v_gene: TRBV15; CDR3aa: CATQPGTSGSQYEQYF
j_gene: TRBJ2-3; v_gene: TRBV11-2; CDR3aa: CASSRSGSTDTQYF
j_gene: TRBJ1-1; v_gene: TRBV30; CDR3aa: CAWTGQLNTEAFF
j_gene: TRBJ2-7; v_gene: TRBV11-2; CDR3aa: CASRLGGVGEQYF
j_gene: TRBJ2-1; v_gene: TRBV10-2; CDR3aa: CASRKRGGNEQFF
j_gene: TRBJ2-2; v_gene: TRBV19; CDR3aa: CASSALREFLSGELFF
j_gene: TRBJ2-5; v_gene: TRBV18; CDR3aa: CASSFGTDQETQYF
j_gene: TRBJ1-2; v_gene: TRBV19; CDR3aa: CASSMYLLGYTF
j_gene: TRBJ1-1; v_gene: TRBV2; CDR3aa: CASSGTGQGLGTEAFF
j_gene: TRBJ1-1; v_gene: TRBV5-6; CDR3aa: CASSPTGGAEAFF
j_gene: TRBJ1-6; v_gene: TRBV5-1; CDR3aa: CASSLMNSDSPLHF
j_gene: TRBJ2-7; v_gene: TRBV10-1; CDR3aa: CASSDVSSYEQYF
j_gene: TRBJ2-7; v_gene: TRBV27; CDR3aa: CASSLKGTGGLNPPYEQYF
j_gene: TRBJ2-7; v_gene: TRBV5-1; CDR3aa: CASSLGRLAADYEQYF
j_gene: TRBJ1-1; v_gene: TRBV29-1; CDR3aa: CSGVGDRRAFF
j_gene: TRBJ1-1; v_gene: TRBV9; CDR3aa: CASTKEGQGPEEAFF
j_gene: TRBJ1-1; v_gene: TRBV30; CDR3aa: CAWSVPGMNTEAFF
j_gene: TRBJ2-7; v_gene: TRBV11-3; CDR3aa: CASSTQGDAYEQYF
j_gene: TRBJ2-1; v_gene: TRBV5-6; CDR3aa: CASSPLAGGHNEQFF
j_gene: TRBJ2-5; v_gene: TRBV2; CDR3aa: CASSAKSTQYF
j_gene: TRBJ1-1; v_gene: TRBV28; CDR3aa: CASSLRTYAFF
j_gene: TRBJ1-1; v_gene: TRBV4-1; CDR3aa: CASSQGQGGTEAFF
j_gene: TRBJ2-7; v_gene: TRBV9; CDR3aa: CASSVVAYEQYF
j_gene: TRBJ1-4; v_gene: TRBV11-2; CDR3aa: CASSWTGGDEKLFF
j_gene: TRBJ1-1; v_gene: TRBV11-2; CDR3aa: CASSRQLNTEAFF
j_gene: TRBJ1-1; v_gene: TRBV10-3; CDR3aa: CAISDKGSHTEAFF
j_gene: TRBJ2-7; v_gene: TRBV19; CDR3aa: CASSIGGTSGRDEQYF
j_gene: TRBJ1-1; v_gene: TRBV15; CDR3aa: CATSRGREGGTEAFF
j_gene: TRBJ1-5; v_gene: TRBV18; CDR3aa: CASSPPGRGPQPQHF
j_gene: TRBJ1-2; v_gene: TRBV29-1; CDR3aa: CSVEAPSGGYGYTF
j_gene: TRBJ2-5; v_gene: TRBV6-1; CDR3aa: CASSPAGGEETQYF
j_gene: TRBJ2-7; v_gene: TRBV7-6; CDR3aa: CASSVGSYEQYF
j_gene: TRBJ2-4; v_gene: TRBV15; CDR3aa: CATSTPEAGNIQYF
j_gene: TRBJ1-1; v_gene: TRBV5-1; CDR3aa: CASSWVGVGSTEAFF
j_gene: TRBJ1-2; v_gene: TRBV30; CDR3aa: CAWSVSPTNYGYTF
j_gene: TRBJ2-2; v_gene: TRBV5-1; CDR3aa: CASSLLGAGGELFF